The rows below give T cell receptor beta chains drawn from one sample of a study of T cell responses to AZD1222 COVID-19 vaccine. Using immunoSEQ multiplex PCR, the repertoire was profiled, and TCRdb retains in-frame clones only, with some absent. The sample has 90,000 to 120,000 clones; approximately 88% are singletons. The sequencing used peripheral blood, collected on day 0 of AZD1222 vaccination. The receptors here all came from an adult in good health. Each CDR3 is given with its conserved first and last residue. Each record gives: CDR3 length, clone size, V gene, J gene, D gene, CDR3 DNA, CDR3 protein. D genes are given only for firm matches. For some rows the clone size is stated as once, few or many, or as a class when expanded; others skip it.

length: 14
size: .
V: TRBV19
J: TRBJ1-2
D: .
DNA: TGTGCCAGTAGTATTTTAGGTGGACTGACAGGCTACACCTTC
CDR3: CASSILGGLTGYTF

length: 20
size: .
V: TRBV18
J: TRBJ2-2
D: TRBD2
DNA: TGTGCCAGCTCACCACCAGTTAGCGGGGGGGCGCCCGCGAACACCGGGGAGCTGTTTTTT
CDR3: CASSPPVSGGAPANTGELFF

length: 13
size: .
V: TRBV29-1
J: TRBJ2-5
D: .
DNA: TGCAGCGTCCCAGGAGTTGTCCAAGAGACCCAGTACTTC
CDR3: CSVPGVVQETQYF

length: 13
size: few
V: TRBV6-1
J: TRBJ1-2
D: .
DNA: TGTGCCAGCAGTGAAAAGACTTTGGGGGGCTACACCTTC
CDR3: CASSEKTLGGYTF

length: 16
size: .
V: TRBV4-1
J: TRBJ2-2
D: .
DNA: TGCGCCAGCAGCCCTCAGGAGAACGCGAACACCGGGGAGCTGTTTTTT
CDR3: CASSPQENANTGELFF

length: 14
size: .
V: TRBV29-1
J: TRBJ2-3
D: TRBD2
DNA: TGCAGCGTAATTGGGCGGGAGGGCACAGATACGCAGTATTTT
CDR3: CSVIGREGTDTQYF

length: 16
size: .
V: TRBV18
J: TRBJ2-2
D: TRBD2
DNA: TGTGCCAGCTCACCAAGTAGCGGGAGCAACACCGGGGAGCTGTTTTTT
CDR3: CASSPSSGSNTGELFF

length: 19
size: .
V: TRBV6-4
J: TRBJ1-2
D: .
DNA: TGTGCCAGCAGCGAGTTGAAAGTCGGGACTCCCCTTGGAAACTATGGCTACACCTTC
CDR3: CASSELKVGTPLGNYGYTF

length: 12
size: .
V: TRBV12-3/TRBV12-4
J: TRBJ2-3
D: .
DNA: TGTGCCAGCGGGGGGCGGACAGATACGCAGTATTTT
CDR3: CASGGRTDTQYF

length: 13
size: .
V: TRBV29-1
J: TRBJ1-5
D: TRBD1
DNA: TGCAGCGTCGATCAGGGGGGGAATCAGCCCCAGCATTTT
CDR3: CSVDQGGNQPQHF

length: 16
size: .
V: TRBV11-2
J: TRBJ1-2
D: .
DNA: TGTGCCAGCAGCCGGGCGCCGGGGAGGGGGAATTATGGCTACACCTTC
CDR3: CASSRAPGRGNYGYTF

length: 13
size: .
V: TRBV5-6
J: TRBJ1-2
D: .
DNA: TGTGCCAGCAGCTTGATACAGGAGTATGGCTACACCTTC
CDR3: CASSLIQEYGYTF

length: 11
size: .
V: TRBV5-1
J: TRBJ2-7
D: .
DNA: TGCGCCAGCAGCTCTGGCGCCGAGCAGTACTTC
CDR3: CASSSGAEQYF

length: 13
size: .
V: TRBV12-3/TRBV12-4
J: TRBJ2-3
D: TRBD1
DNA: TGTGCCAGCAGTTTAACGACAGGGACTACGCAGTATTTT
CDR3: CASSLTTGTTQYF

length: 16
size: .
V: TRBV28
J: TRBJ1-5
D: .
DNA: TGTGCCAGCAGGCCTACGGGGGTTTATAGCAATCAGCCCCAGCATTTT
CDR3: CASRPTGVYSNQPQHF

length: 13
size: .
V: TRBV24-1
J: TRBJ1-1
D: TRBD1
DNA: TGTGCCACCAGTGATGGACAGGGGCCTGAAGCTTTCTTT
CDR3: CATSDGQGPEAFF

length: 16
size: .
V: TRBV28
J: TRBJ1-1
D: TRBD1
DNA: TGTGCCAGCAGTACCCGACAGGGGGCGCGATGGACTGAAGCTTTCTTT
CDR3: CASSTRQGARWTEAFF